Presented here are 29 T cell receptor beta chains from one specimen sequenced in a study of cytomegalovirus exposure and HLA in healthy donors. Primers: 60 Vbeta forward and 13 Jbeta reverse. TCRdb's copy holds only in-frame clones and misses some; the assay was immunoSEQ multiplex PCR. The sample has just under 95,000 clones, about 83% seen once. Sequenced material: PBMCs. The source of these receptors is a woman between 18 and 30 years old in good health and CMV-seropositive.

The V gene is TRBV2, the J gene TRBJ1-1, with D possibly being TRBD1 (6 bases). CDR3 size: 13 residues. The V end lost 7 bases, the J end lost 4 bases, and 13 bases lay between the germline ends. CDR1 SNHLY and CDR2 FYNNEI come from the germline V gene. CDR3 in DNA: TGTGCCAGCACCGGGGAGGGGGGCACTGAAGCTTTCTTT. Amino acid sequence: CASTGEGGTEAFF.

The chain carries TRBV19 and TRBJ2-7; D is perhaps TRBD1 (6 bases). Germline CDR1 reads LNHDA; CDR2 reads SQIVND (reference sequence). The CDR3 spans 14 residues. V lost 3 bases to trimming and J lost 2 bases, with 11 bases between them. CDR3 DNA: TGTGCCAGTAGTATCGAGGGGGTCCCCTACGAGCAGTACTTC. Translating gives CASSIEGVPYEQYF.

V gene TRBV25-1 combines with J gene TRBJ1-1; D unclear. V dropped 2 bases and J dropped 1 base, with 5 bases sitting between them. The germline V gene has CDR1 MGHDK and CDR2 SYGVNS. There are 13 residues in the CDR3. The CDR3 DNA reads as TGTGCCAGCAGTGAACCGGGGAACACTGAAGCTTTCTTT. As protein: CASSEPGNTEAFF.

The rearrangement uses TRBV15 and TRBJ2-2, with D possibly TRBD1 on 6 matching bases. Trimming stripped 5 bases from V and 0 bases from J, with 13 bases between. Looked up from germline, CDR1 is LNHNV and CDR2 is YYDKDF (reference sequence). CDR3 length: 16 residues. This CDR3 reads CATSPPSGANTGELFF. CDR3 DNA: TGTGCCACCAGCCCTCCCTCAGGGGCGAACACCGGGGAGCTGTTTTTT. The full variable domain, with the rest looked up from reference TRBV15 and TRBJ2-2, is DAMVIQNPRYQVTQFGKPVTLSCSQTLNHNVMYWYQQKSSQAPKLLFHYYDKDFNNEADTPDNFQSRRPNTSFCFLDIRSPGLGDTAMYLCATSPPSGANTGELFFGEGSRLTVL.

The chain joins TRBV19 to TRBJ2-6, with 8 bases that match TRBD1. The V gene's germline CDR1 is LNHDA and CDR2 SQIVND (reference sequence). Trimming cost V 4 bases and J 3 bases; bases outside gene matches: 11. The CDR3 length is 18 residues. CDR3 protein: CASSNPRGLTFGANVLTF. The CDR3 DNA sequence: TGTGCCAGTAGTAATCCCAGGGGGCTAACTTTTGGGGCCAACGTCCTGACTTTC.

The gene calls are TRBV7-6 and TRBJ2-7; D is perhaps TRBD1 (5 bases). The CDR3 is 13 amino acids. Trimming left V 4 bases short and J 5 bases short, with 12 bases between. Germline V lookup: CDR1 SGHVS, CDR2 FNYEAQ. The CDR3 DNA reads as TGTGCCAGCAGCTCCAGGGTTCTCCACGAGCAGTACTTC. Translation gives CASSSRVLHEQYF.

This clone was seen just once. The rearrangement links TRBV29-1 to TRBJ2-2; 8 nucleotides line up with TRBD1. Germline values: CDR1 SQVTM, CDR2 ANQGSEA. The CDR3 is 14 residues long. V lost 6 bases and J lost 6; bases outside the gene matches: 9. The CDR3 here is CSVATGAFSGELFF. The DNA for the CDR3 is TGCAGCGTCGCGACAGGGGCGTTTTCCGGGGAGCTGTTTTTT.

The V and J genes are TRBV5-4 and TRBJ1-1; TRBD1 agrees at 8 bases. This CDR3 region has 15 residues. V lost 2 bases, J lost 1 base, and 4 bases stayed unmatched. Germline CDR1 is SGHNT and CDR2 is YYREEE (reference sequence). CDR3 nucleotides: TGTGCCAGCAGCTTTAGACAGGGGACGAACACTGAAGCTTTCTTT. Amino acids: CASSFRQGTNTEAFF.

By share, this clone ranks as medium-sized. The chain carries TRBV28 and TRBJ1-5; D is undetermined. V lost 7 bases and J lost 11, with 12 bases in between. The CDR3 runs to 11 residues. CDR1 and CDR2 from the germline V gene are MDHEN and SYDVKM. CDR3 in DNA: TGTGCCAGCACGAGCGTTACTTCCCAGCATTTT. It translates to CASTSVTSQHF. Based on the CDR3 plus reference TRBV28 and TRBJ1-5, the full variable domain is DVKVTQSSRYLVKRTGEKVFLECVQDMDHENMFWYRQDPGLGLRLIYFSYDVKMKEKGDIPEGYSVSREKKERFSLILESASTNQTSMYLCASTSVTSQHFGDGTRLSIL.

This rearrangement joins TRBV9 to TRBJ1-5; D remains ambiguous. CDR1 is SGDLS, CDR2 YYNGEE, per germline. The length of the CDR3 is 13 residues. The ends were cut back, 5 bases at V and 3 bases at J, with 9 bases in the middle. The CDR3 sequence is CASSRTDNQPQHF. The CDR3 bases are TGTGCCAGCAGTAGAACAGACAATCAGCCCCAGCATTTT. Full variable domain (rest looked up from reference TRBV9 and TRBJ1-5): DSGVTQTPKHLITATGQRVTLRCSPRSGDLSVYWYQQSLDQGLQFLIQYYNGEERAKGNILERFSAQQFPDLHSELNLSSLELGDSALYFCASSRTDNQPQHFGDGTRLSIL.

V is TRBV2 and J is TRBJ1-4; D gene ambiguous. The CDR3 spans 13 residues. Looked up from germline, CDR1 is SNHLY and CDR2 is FYNNEI. Trimming shortened V by 6 bases and J by 7 bases, and 12 bases separated the two germline ends. CDR3 DNA sequence: TGTGCCAGCAGAACTTCGAGTAGTGAAAAACTGTTTTTT. Residues: CASRTSSSEKLFF.

V is TRBV2 and J is TRBJ2-1; 9 nucleotides agree with TRBD2. V shed 9 bases, J shed 0 bases, and the junction held 9 bases outside the gene matches. Germline values: CDR1 SNHLY, CDR2 FYNNEI. The CDR3 runs 16 residues. The CDR3 DNA follows: TGTGCCAGTCGACTAGCGGTCGAGAGCTCCTACAATGAGCAGTTCTTC. Translated, it gives CASRLAVESSYNEQFF.

The V gene is TRBV12-5, the J gene TRBJ1-2, with D hard to call. In germline, CDR1 is LGHNT, CDR2 FRNRAP. The V and J ends lost 0 bases and 2 bases respectively, with 13 bases between them. The CDR3 loop spans 16 amino acids. CDR3 residues: CASGLVSALRNYGYTF. DNA for the CDR3: TGTGCTAGTGGTTTGGTATCGGCGTTGAGGAACTATGGCTACACCTTC.

J is TRBJ2-7 and V is TRBV5-1, with D maybe TRBD2 (7 bases). CDR3 length equals 16 residues. Trimming took off 4 bases at V and 0 bases at J, with 17 bases between the two ends. The germline V gene encodes CDR1 SGHRS and CDR2 YFSETQ. The CDR3 bases are TGCGCCAGCAGCCTAACCGGGGGGCTTAGCTCCTACGAGCAGTACTTC. This translates into CASSLTGGLSSYEQYF.

This clone was counted between two and nine times. The gene calls are TRBV6-1 and TRBJ1-1; weak D call: TRBD1 (5 bases). Germline V gene data show CDR1 as MNHNS and CDR2 as SASEGT. CDR3 size: 12 residues. The V and J ends lost 3 bases and 5 bases respectively, with 7 bases between them. CDR3 protein: CASSETATEAFF. CDR3 DNA sequence: TGTGCCAGCAGTGAGACAGCTACTGAAGCTTTCTTT.

This rearrangement joins TRBV5-4 to TRBJ1-3; D gene unclear. The CDR3 consists of 16 residues. CDR1 and CDR2 (germline): SGHNT, YYREEE (reference sequence). V was cut by 0 bases and J by 7 bases, with 17 bases left in between. The CDR3 loop is CASSLGHLASTNTIYF. The CDR3 nucleotides read TGTGCCAGCAGCTTGGGACACCTAGCCTCTACGAACACCATATATTTT.

The chain employs TRBV5-4 and TRBJ2-1; tentative D call: TRBD2 (6 bases). The V gene's germline CDR1 is SGHNT and CDR2 YYREEE (reference sequence). There are 16 residues in the CDR3. The V end lost 0 bases, the J end lost 5 bases, and 15 bases lay between the germline ends. The CDR3 sequence is CASSLEEGVGHNEQFF. CDR3 nucleotide sequence: TGTGCCAGCAGCTTGGAGGAGGGAGTAGGACACAATGAGCAGTTCTTC.

The gene calls are TRBV4-1 and TRBJ2-1, with 7 bases lining up with TRBD2. Losses at the gene ends were 1 base for V and 7 bases for J; bases not matched to a gene: 10. Germline V gene lookup returns CDR1 MGHRA and CDR2 YSYEKL. The length of the CDR3 is 16 residues. The CDR3, as DNA: TGCGCCAGCAGCCAAGGGTCCGGCGGGAGTTTGAATGAGCAGTTCTTC. Residues: CASSQGSGGSLNEQFF.

This clone was seen a single time. The chain couples TRBV4-2 to TRBJ1-5; 10 nucleotides align to TRBD1. Looked up from germline, CDR1 is LGHNA and CDR2 is YNFKEQ. V shed 7 bases, J shed 10 bases, and the junction held 7 bases outside the gene matches. This CDR3 region has 13 residues. This chain's CDR3 is CASTWDRGQPQHF. The CDR3 bases are TGTGCCAGCACGTGGGACAGGGGCCAACCCCAGCATTTT.

This clone appeared once. The V call is TRBV12-5, the J call TRBJ2-7, with 11 positions matching TRBD2. CDR1 LGHNT and CDR2 FRNRAP come from the germline V gene. The J segment lost 0 bases and the V segment lost 5 bases, leaving 3 bases of the junction unmatched. The length of the CDR3 is 15 residues. CDR3 nucleotide sequence: TGTGCTAGTGGTATTAGCGGGAGGGACTCCTACGAGCAGTACTTC. Residues: CASGISGRDSYEQYF.

This rearrangement joins TRBV6-5 to TRBJ1-2, with D perhaps matching TRBD1 (6 bases). The germline V gene has CDR1 MNHEY and CDR2 SVGAGI. CDR3 size: 13 residues. V lost 6 bases to trimming and J lost 8 bases, with 16 bases between them. The CDR3 sequence is CASRPDRISGYTF. In nucleotides, the CDR3 is TGTGCCAGCAGACCGGACAGAATCTCCGGCTACACCTTC.

This clone was seen only a few times. V gene TRBV7-9 combines with J gene TRBJ1-4; TRBD1 matches 9 bases. Germline CDR1 SEHNR, CDR2 FQNEAQ (reference sequence). V shed 7 bases and J 8 bases; nucleotides not matched to a gene: 8. The CDR3 sequence is 14 residues long. The CDR3 nucleotides read TGTGCCAGCAACCCCCCCGGGACAGGGGAAAAACTGTTTTTT. Residues: CASNPPGTGEKLFF. The whole variable domain, remainder taken from reference TRBV7-9 and TRBJ1-4, is DTGVSQNPRHKITKRGQNVTFRCDPISEHNRLYWYRQTLGQGPEFLTYFQNEAQLEKSRLLSDRFSAERPKGSFSTLEIQRTEQGDSAMYLCASNPPGTGEKLFFGSGTQLSVL.

This clone was recorded once. This chain joins TRBV4-1 and TRBJ2-1, with TRBD2 matching 7 bases. The CDR3 is made up of 16 amino acids. V gave up 0 bases and J gave up 2 bases; unmatched junction bases: 4. The germline CDR1 and CDR2 sequences are MGHRA and YSYEKL. The CDR3 sequence is CASSQDSGTTYNEQFF. The CDR3 coding sequence is TGCGCCAGCAGCCAAGACAGCGGGACGACCTACAATGAGCAGTTCTTC.

The chain has TRBV15 and TRBJ2-7; TRBD1 matches 8 bases. The CDR3 has 14 residues. Germline-derived CDR1 and CDR2 are LNHNV and YYDKDF (reference sequence). J was trimmed by 3 bases and V by 4 bases; bases with no gene match: 5. As DNA, the CDR3 is TGTGCCACCAGCATTAACAGGGGGATCTACGAGCAGTACTTC. The encoded protein is CATSINRGIYEQYF.

This clone was seen a few times. This chain links TRBV6-6 with TRBJ1-2; D gene uncertain. The CDR3 has 16 amino acids. CDR1 and CDR2 from the germline V gene are MNHNY and SVGAGI (reference sequence). Deletions cut 6 bases from V and 3 bases from J, with 20 bases between. CDR3 in amino acids: CASSPGMVASDYGYTF. The DNA of the CDR3 is TGTGCCAGCAGCCCCGGGATGGTCGCGTCGGACTATGGCTACACCTTC.

The CDR3 region has the DNA TGTGCCAGCAGTGCCGACACAGTTTGGGGCCCAACAGATACGCAGTATTTT. Protein product: CASSADTVWGPTDTQYF. The chain is built from TRBV6-1 and TRBJ2-3, with D possibly being TRBD1 (5 bases). CDR1 MNHNS and CDR2 SASEGT come from the germline V gene. V was shortened by 4 bases and J by 3 bases, with 20 bases between the two germline ends. CDR3 length: 17 residues.

V gene TRBV11-1 combines with J gene TRBJ2-1, with D tentatively TRBD1 (6 bases). The CDR3 spans 15 residues. V lost 7 bases to trimming and J lost 4 bases, with 17 bases between them. The germline CDR1 and CDR2 sequences are SGHAT and FQDESV (reference sequence). CDR3 in DNA: TGTGCCAGCACCCCGCGGACAGACCTATACAATGAGCAGTTCTTC. The encoded protein is CASTPRTDLYNEQFF.

The table lists this clone with a few counts. V is TRBV6-1 and J is TRBJ1-1; D ambiguous. Trimming took 7 bases from V and 1 from J, leaving 7 bases between them. CDR3 size: 12 residues. CDR1 MNHNS and CDR2 SASEGT come from the germline V gene. CDR3 in amino acids: CASIFRNTEAFF. For the CDR3, the DNA is TGTGCCAGCATTTTCAGGAACACTGAAGCTTTCTTT.

This clone is a singleton in its sample. V gene TRBV20-1 combines with J gene TRBJ1-2; D not certain. V lost 5 bases, J lost 8 bases, and 9 bases lay in between. Looked up from germline, CDR1 is DFQATT and CDR2 is SNEGSKA (reference sequence). The CDR3 is 10 amino acids. CDR3 sequence: CSAVTGGYTF. CDR3 coding DNA: TGCAGTGCTGTGACTGGAGGCTACACCTTC.